This entry is about one T cell receptor beta chain. Its antigen is still unknown. These data are taken from a study of cytomegalovirus exposure and HLA in healthy donors. Study findings and constraints: The study put under 200 TCR beta chains on its list as cytomegalovirus-associated.

PCR involved 60 Vbeta and 13 Jbeta primers. Produced via immunoSEQ multiplex PCR; TCRdb's table is partial and in-frame only. The repertoire holds roughly 200,000 clones, approximately 78% seen once, with around 2.7% in the top ten. Trimming pared 1 base from V and 5 bases from J, leaving 8 bases between. There are 13 residues in the CDR3. Looked up from germline, CDR1 is MDHEN and CDR2 is SYDVKM. Input material: PBMCs. The rearrangement uses TRBV28 and TRBJ1-1, with D unclear. The clonotype was recovered from a middle-aged woman in good health and CMV-seronegative. Written as DNA, the CDR3 is TGTGCCAGCAGTTTATCTTCGACAACTGAAGCTTTCTTT. This encodes CASSLSSTTEAFF.